The T cell receptor beta chain described here comes from a study of spatial heterogeneity in lung cancer. Study findings and constraints: Ubiquitous expanded tumor TCRs showed up in blood more at resection than follow-up.

Germline lookup yields CDR1 MNHEY and CDR2 SVGAGI. The CDR3 runs 11 residues. Trimming took 7 bases from V and 3 from J, leaving 7 bases between them. TCRdb reprocessed the 5' RACE reads via MiXCR and lists one record per CDR3 protein. Found here are around 19,000 distinct CDR3 sequences, around 21% of them singletons; the top ten hold approximately 18%. Time point given: sample taken at primary tumor resection. The study sequenced unsorted whole RNA from tumor, nontumor lung or frozen PBMC. The donors were 72 patients with non-small cell lung cancer that was early-stage and untreated. This clonotype was seen many times. Its antigen is currently unknown.

This chain connects TRBV6-5 to TRBJ2-7; D is undetermined. The clonotype comes from a female donor with early-stage non-small cell lung cancer. The sample was PBMCs, taken at surgery. The CDR3 DNA sequence: TGTGCCAGCACAAAAAACTACGAGCAGTACTTC. Translation gives CASTKNYEQYF.